A single sample gave rise to the 2 T cell receptor beta chains below, sequenced in a study of cytomegalovirus exposure and HLA in healthy donors. Using immunoSEQ multiplex PCR, the repertoire was profiled, and TCRdb retains in-frame clones only, with some absent. The sample has 55,000 to 70,000 clones; 80% to 95% are singletons. Sequenced: PBMCs. The receptors were gathered from a man between 18 and 35 years old in good health and CMV-seropositive.

J is TRBJ2-1 and V is TRBV7-3; a weak D match, TRBD2 (6 bases). Trimming removed 5 bases from V and 7 bases from J, with 12 bases in between. Germline assignment: CDR1 SGHTA and CDR2 FQGTGA. CDR3 length: 13 residues. CDR3 bases: TGTGCCAGCAGCACGGAGGGCAAAAATGAGCAGTTCTTC. Protein product: CASSTEGKNEQFF.

This clone appeared a single time. This chain uses TRBV7-6 with TRBJ2-3; 12 bases line up with TRBD2. Germline CDR1 SGHVS, CDR2 FNYEAQ. Trimming took 1 base from V and 6 from J; bases not matched to a gene: 14. This CDR3 spans 19 amino acids. The CDR3 region has the DNA TGTGCCAGCAGCTTAGAATCCGGACTAGCGGGAAGGATTGGGGATACGCAGTATTTT. Translation gives CASSLESGLAGRIGDTQYF.